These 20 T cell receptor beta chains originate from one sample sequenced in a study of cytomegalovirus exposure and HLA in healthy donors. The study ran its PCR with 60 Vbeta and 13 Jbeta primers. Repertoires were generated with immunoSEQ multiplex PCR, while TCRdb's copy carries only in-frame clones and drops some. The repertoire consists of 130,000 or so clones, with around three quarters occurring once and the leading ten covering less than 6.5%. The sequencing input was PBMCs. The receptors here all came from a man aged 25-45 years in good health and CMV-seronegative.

CDR3 region: CASSLWSENTGELFF. The CDR3 nucleotides read TGTGCCAGCAGCTTATGGAGCGAAAACACCGGGGAGCTGTTTTTT. This chain connects TRBV13 to TRBJ2-2, with D uncertain. CDR1 is PRHDT and CDR2 is FYEKMQ in the germline V gene (reference sequence). Trimming stripped 2 bases from V and 2 bases from J, with 9 bases between. The CDR3 runs to 15 residues.

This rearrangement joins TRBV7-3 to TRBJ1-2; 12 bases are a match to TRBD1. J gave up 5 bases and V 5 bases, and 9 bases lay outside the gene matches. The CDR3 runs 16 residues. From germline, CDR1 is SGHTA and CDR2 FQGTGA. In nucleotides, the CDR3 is TGTGCCAGCAGCCTAAACCCGGGACAGGGGGCATATGGCTACACCTTC. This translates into CASSLNPGQGAYGYTF.

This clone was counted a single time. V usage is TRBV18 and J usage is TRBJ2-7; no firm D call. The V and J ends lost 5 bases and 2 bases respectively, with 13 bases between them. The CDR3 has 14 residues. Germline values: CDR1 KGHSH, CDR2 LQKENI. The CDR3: CASSSSGSPYEQYF. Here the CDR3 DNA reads TGTGCCAGCTCATCTTCGGGTTCCCCCTACGAGCAGTACTTC.

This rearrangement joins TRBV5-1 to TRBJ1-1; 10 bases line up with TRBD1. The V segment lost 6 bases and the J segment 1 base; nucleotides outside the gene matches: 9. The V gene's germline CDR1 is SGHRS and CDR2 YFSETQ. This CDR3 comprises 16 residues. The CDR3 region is CASTPTGGLENTEAFF. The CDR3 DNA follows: TGCGCCAGCACCCCGACAGGGGGCTTGGAGAACACTGAAGCTTTCTTT.

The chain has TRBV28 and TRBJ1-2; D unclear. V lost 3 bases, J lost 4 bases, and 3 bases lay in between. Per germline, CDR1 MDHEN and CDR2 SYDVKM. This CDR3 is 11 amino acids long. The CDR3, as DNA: TGTGCCAGCAGTTTGGCCTATGGCTACACCTTC. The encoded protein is CASSLAYGYTF.

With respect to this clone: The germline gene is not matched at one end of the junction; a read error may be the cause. As DNA, the CDR3 is TGTGCCGGCAGCCTGGAACAGGGGAACAATCAGCCCCAGCATTTT. Its translation is CAGSLEQGNNQPQHF. This chain connects TRBV5-7 to TRBJ1-5; 7 bases are a match to TRBD1. TRBV5-7 is given ORF status, its function remaining uncertain. This CDR3 region has 15 residues.

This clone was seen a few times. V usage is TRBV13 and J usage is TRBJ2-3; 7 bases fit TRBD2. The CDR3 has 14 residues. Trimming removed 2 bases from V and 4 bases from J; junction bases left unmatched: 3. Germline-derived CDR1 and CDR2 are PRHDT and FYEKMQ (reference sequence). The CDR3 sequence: CASSLHGGADTQYF. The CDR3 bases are TGTGCCAGCAGCTTACATGGGGGGGCAGATACGCAGTATTTT.

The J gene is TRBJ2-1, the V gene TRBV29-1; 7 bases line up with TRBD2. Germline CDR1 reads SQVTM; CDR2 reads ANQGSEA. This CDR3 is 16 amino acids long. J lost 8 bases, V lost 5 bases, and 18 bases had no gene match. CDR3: CSVLGMAGRVLHEQFF. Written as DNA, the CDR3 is TGCAGCGTTCTCGGGATGGCGGGGAGGGTTCTACATGAGCAGTTCTTC.

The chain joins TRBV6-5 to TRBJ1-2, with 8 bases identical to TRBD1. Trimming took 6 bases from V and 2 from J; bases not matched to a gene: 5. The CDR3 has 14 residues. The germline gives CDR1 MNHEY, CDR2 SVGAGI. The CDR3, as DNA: TGTGCCAGCAGCCACAGGGGGAGCAACTATGGCTACACCTTC. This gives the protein CASSHRGSNYGYTF.

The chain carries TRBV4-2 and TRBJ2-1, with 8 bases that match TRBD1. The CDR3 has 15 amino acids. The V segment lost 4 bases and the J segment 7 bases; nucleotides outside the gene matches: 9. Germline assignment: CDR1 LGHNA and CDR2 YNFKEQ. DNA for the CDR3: TGTGCCAGCAGCCCCTACAACAGGGGGGCGAATGAGCAGTTCTTC. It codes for CASSPYNRGANEQFF.

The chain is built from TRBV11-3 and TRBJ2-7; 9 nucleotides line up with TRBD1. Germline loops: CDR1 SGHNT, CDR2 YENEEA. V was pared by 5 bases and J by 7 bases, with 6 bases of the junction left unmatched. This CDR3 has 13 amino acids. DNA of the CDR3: TGTGCCAGCAGCCCCGGGACAGGGAGAGAGCAGTACTTC. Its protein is CASSPGTGREQYF.

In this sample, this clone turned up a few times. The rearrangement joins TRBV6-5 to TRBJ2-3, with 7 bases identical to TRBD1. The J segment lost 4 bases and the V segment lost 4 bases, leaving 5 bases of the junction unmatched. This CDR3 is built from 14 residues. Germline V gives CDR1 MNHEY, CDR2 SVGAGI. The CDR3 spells CASSSPGQADTQYF. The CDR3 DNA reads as TGTGCCAGCAGTTCTCCCGGACAGGCAGATACGCAGTATTTT.

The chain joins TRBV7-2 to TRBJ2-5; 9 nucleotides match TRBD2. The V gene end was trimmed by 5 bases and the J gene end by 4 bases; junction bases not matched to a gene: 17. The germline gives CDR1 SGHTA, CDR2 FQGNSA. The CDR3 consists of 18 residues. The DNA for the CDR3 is TGTGCCAGCAGCCCTCCCCTTAAAGGGACTAGCCGCTTAGAGACCCAGTACTTC. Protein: CASSPPLKGTSRLETQYF.

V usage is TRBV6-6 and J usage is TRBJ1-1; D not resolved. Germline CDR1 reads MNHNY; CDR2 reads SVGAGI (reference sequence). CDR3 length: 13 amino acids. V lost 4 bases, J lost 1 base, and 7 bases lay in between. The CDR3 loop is CASSSSGNTEAFF. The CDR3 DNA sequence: TGTGCCAGCAGTTCTTCAGGGAACACTGAAGCTTTCTTT.

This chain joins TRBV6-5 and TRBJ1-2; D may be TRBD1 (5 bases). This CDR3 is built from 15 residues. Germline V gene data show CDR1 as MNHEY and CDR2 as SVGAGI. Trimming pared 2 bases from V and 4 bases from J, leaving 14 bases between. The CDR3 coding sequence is TGTGCCAGCAGTTACGGGCCAGGGTTTGGCTATGGCTACACCTTC. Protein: CASSYGPGFGYGYTF.

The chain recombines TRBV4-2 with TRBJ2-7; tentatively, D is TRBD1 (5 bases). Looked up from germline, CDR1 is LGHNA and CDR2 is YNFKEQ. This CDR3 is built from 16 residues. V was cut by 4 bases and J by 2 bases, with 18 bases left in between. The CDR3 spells CASSPIYGTGTYEQYF. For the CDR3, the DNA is TGTGCCAGCAGCCCGATATACGGTACAGGAACCTACGAGCAGTACTTC.

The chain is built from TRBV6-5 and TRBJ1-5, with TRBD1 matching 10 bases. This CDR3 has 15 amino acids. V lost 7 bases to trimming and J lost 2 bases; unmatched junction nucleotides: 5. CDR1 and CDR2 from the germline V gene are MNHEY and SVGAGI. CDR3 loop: CASKGTGEGNQPQHF. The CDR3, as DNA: TGTGCCAGCAAAGGGACAGGGGAAGGCAATCAGCCCCAGCATTTT.

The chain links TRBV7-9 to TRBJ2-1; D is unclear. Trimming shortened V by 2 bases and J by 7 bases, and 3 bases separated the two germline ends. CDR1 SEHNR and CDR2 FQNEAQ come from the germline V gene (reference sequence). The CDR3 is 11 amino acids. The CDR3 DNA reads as TGTGCCAGCAGCTTATCTAATGAGCAGTTCTTC. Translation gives CASSLSNEQFF.

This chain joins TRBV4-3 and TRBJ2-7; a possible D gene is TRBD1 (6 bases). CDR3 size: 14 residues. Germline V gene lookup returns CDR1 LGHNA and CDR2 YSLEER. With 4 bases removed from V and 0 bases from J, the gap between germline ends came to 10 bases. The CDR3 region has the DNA TGCGCCAGCAGCCCCCGGGACACCTCCTACGAGCAGTACTTC. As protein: CASSPRDTSYEQYF.

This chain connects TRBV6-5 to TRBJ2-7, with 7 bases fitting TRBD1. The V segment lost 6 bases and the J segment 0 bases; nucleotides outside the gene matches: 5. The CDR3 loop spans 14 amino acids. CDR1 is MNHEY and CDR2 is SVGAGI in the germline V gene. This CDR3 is CASRHRDSSYEQYF. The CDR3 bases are TGTGCCAGCAGGCATCGGGACAGCTCCTACGAGCAGTACTTC.